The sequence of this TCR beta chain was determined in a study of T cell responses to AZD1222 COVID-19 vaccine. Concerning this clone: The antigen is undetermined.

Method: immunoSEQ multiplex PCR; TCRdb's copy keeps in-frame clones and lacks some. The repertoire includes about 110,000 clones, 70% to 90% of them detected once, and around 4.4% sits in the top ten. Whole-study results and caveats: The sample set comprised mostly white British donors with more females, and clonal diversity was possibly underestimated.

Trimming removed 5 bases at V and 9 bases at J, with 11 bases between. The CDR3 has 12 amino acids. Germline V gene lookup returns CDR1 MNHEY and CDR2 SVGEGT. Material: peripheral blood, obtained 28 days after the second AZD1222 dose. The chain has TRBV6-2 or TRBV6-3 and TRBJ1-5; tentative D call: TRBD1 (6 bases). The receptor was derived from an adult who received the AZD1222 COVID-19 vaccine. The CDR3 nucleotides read TGTGCCAGCAGTACAGGGAACAGGCCCCAGCATTTT. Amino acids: CASSTGNRPQHF.